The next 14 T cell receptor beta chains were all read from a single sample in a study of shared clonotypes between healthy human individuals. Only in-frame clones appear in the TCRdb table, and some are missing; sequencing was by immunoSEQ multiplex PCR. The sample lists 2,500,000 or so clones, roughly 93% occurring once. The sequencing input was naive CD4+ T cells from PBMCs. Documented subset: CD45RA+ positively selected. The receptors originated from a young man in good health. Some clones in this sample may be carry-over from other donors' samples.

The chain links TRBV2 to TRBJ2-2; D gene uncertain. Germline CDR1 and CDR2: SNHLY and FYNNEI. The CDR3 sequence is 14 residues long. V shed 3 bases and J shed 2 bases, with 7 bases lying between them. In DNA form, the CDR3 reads TGTGCCAGCAGTGAGAGGATAAACACCGGGGAGCTGTTTTTT. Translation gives CASSERINTGELFF. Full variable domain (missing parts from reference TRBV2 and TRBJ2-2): EPEVTQTPSHQVTQMGQEVILRCVPISNHLYFYWYRQILGQKVEFLVSFYNNEISEKSEIFDDQFSVERPDGSNFTLKIRSTKLEDSAMYFCASSERINTGELFFGEGSRLTVL.

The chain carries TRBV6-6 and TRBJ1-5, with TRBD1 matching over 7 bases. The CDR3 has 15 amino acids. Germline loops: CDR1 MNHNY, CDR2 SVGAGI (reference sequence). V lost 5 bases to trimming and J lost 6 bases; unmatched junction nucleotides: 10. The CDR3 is CASSPPSTGFQPQHF. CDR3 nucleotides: TGTGCCAGCAGTCCCCCCTCGACAGGGTTTCAGCCCCAGCATTTT.

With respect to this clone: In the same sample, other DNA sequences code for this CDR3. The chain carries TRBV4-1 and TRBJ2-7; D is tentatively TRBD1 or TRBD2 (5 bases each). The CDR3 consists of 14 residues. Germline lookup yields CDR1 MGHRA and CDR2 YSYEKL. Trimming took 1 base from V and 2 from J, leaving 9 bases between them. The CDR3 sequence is CASSQGRGPYEQYF. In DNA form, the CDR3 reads TGCGCCAGCAGCCAAGGCCGGGGCCCCTACGAGCAGTACTTC.

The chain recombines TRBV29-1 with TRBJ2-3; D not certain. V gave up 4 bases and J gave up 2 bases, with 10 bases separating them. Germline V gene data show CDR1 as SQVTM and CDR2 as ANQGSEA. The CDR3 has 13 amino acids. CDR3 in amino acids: CSVGRPLTDTQYF. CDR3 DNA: TGCAGCGTTGGGAGACCTCTCACAGATACGCAGTATTTT.

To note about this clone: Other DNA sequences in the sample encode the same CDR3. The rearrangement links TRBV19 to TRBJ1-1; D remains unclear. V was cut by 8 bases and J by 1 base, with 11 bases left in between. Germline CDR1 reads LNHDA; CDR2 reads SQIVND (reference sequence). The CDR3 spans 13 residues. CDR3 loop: CASSILGNTEAFF. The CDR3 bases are TGTGCCAGTTCCATATTGGGGAACACTGAAGCTTTCTTT.

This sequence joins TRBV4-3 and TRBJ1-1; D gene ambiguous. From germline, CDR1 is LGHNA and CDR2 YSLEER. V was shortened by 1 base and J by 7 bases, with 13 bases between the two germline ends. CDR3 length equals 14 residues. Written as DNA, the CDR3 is TGCGCCAGCAGCCAAGCGAGGTCGTCGTTTGAAGCTTTCTTT. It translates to CASSQARSSFEAFF.

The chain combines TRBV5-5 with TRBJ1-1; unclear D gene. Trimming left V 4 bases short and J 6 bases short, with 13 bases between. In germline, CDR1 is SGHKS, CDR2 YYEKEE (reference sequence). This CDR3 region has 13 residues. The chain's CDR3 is CASSPNGGSEAFF. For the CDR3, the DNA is TGTGCCAGCAGCCCCAATGGCGGATCTGAAGCTTTCTTT.

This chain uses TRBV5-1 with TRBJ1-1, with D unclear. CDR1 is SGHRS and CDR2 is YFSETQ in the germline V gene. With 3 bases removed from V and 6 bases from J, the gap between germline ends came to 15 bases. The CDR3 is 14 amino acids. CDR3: CASSSGLQAAEAFF. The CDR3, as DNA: TGCGCCAGCAGCTCAGGACTGCAGGCGGCTGAAGCTTTCTTT.

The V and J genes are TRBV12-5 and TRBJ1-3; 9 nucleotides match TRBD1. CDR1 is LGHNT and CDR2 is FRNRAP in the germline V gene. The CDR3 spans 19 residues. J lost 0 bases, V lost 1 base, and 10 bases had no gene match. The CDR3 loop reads CASGLATGQGTSSGNTIYF. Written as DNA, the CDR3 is TGTGCTAGTGGTTTGGCAACCGGACAGGGGACAAGCTCTGGAAACACCATATATTTT.

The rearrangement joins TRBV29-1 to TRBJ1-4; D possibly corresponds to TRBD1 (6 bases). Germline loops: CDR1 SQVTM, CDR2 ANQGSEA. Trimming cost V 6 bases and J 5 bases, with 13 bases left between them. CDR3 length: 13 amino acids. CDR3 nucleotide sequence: TGCAGCGTAAGACGGGGGCAGAATGAAAAACTGTTTTTT. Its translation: CSVRRGQNEKLFF.

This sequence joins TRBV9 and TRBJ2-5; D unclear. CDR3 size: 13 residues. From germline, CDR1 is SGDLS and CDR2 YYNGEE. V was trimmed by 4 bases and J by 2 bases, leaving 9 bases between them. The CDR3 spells CASSHRSQETQYF. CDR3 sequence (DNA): TGTGCCAGCAGCCACCGCAGTCAAGAGACCCAGTACTTC.

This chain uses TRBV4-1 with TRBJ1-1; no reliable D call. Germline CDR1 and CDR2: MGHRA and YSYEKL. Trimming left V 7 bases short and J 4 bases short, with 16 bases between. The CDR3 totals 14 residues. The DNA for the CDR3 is TGCGCCAGCACCCTAGACATAAAGGGCACTGAAGCTTTCTTT. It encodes CASTLDIKGTEAFF.

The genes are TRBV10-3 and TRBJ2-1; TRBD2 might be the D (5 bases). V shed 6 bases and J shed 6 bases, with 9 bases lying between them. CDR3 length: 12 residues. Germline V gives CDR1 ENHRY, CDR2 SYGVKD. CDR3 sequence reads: CAISPAGNEQFF. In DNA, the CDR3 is TGTGCCATCAGCCCCGCGGGCAATGAGCAGTTCTTC.

This CDR3 is CASSVQGVDTIYF. CDR3 nucleotides: TGTGCCAGCAGTGTACAGGGGGTAGACACCATATATTTT. The chain is built from TRBV28 and TRBJ1-3; 8 bases are a match to TRBD1. Germline trimming cut 5 bases from V and 8 bases from J; bases unmatched to any gene: 5. The CDR3 runs to 13 residues. The germline gives CDR1 MDHEN, CDR2 SYDVKM.